This T cell receptor (beta chain) came from a study of T cell repertoires in cytomegalovirus infection (dated by TCRdb to between 2019 and 2020). About the study as a whole: The HLA type of each donor mattered for the analysis, because public TCR beta signatures pointed to carriage of CMV infection along with the matching HLA type. Broad study findings and their caveats: In both this cohort and an independent roughly 360-donor cohort, the cumulative frequency of public TCR beta family members distinguished carriers of CMV infection plus the relevant HLA type. In the ex vivo response, HLA-C-restricted CMV-specific TCR beta clonotypes were dominant, and in two of eight donors the single most frequent clonotype came from this HLA-C-restricted group.

Instrument on record: Illumina HiSeq 1500. The public reads were reanalyzed by TCRdb: fastp trimming at Q25, MiXCR alignment, in-frame beta chains only. CDR3 protein duplicates are merged, each entry listing the most common genes and DNA. This sample is represented by some 600,000 distinct CDR3 sequences; 24% of them were singletons. Jointly, the top ten make up 8% of the sample. Remarks on this clonotype: What this receptor recognizes is not known. The sample holds no much larger clone one base away, and base qualities are not on file.

From cysteine to phenylalanine, the CDR3 is 16 amino acids long. Of the read, only the CDR3 DNA is kept; its 48 bases are in frame from base 1. The germline V end is reduced by 0 bases and the J end by 2 bases; junction bases left unmatched: 3. CDR1 and CDR2 (MNHEY, SVGEGT) derive from the germline V gene. This clonotype was sampled from a human donor in good health (CMV status not recorded). Some clones in this sample may be carry-over from other donors' samples. The receptor chain draws on TRBV6-2 or TRBV6-3 and TRBJ1-5; TRBD1 lines up with 8 middle nucleotides. Sequenced material: CD8+ T cells from PBMCs. CDR3 loop: CASSYSTGQGNQPQHF. The DNA sequence is TGTGCCAGCAGTTACTCTACGGGACAGGGCAATCAGCCCCAGCATTTT.